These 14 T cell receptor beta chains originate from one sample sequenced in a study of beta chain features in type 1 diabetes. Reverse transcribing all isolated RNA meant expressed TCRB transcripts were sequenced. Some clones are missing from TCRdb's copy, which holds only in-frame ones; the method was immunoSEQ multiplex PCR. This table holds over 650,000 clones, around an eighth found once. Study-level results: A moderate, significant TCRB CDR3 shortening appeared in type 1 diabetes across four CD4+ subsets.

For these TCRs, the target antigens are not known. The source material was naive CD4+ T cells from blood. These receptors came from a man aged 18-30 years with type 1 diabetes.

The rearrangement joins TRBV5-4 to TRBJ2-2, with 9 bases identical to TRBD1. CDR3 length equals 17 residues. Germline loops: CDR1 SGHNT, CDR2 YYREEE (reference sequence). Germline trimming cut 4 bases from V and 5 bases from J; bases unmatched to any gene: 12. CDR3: CASSRPQGQGGTGELFF. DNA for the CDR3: TGTGCCAGCAGCCGCCCACAGGGACAGGGCGGAACCGGGGAGCTGTTTTTT.

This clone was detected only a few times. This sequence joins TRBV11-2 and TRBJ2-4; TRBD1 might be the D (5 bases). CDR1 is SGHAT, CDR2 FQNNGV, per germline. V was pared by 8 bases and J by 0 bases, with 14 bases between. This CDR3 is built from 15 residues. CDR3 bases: TGTGCCAGCGGAGACAGAAATATAGCCAAAAACATTCAGTACTTC. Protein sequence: CASGDRNIAKNIQYF.

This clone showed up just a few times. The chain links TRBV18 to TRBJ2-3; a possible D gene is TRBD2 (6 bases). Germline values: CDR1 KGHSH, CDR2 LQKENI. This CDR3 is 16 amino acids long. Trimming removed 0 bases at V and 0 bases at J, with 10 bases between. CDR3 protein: CASSPPNGGSTDTQYF. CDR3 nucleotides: TGTGCCAGCTCACCACCGAACGGGGGAAGCACAGATACGCAGTATTTT.

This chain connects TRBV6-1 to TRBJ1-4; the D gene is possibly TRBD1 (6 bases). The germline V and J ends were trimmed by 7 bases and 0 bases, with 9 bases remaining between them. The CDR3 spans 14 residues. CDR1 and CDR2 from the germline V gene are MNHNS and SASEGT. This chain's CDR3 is CASIPGATNEKLFF. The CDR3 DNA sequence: TGTGCCAGCATTCCAGGGGCAACTAATGAAAAACTGTTTTTT.

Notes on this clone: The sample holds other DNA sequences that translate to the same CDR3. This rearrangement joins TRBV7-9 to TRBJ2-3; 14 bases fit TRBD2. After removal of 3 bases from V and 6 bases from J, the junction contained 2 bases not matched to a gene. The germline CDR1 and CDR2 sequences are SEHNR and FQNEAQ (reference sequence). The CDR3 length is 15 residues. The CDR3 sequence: CASSLGLAGADTQYF. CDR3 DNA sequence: TGTGCCAGCAGCTTGGGACTAGCGGGGGCCGATACGCAGTATTTT.

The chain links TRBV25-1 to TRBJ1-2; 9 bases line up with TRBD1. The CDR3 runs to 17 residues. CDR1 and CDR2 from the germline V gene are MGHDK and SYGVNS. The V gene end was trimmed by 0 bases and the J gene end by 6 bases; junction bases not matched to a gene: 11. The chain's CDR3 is CASSEYIQGQGNDGYTF. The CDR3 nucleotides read TGTGCCAGCAGTGAATATATTCAGGGACAGGGTAATGATGGCTACACCTTC.

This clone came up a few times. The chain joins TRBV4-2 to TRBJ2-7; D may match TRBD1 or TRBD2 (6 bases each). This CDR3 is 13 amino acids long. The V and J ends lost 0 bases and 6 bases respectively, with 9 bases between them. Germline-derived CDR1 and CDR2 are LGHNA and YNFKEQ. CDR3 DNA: TGTGCCAGCAGCCAAGATTGGGGGGCCGAGCAGTACTTC. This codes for CASSQDWGAEQYF.

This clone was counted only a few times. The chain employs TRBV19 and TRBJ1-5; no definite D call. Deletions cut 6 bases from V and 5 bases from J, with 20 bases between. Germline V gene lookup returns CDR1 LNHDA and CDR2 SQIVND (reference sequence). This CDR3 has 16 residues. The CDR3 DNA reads TGTGCCAGTAGCCCGTGGGGAAGGGAGGGATATCAGCCCCAGCATTTT. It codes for CASSPWGREGYQPQHF.

This CDR3 is CATEGRSNNSPLHF. The DNA for the CDR3 is TGTGCCACCGAGGGTCGGAGTAATAATTCACCCCTCCACTTT. V and J are TRBV15 and TRBJ1-6; no clear D. From germline, CDR1 is LNHNV and CDR2 YYDKDF (reference sequence). The length of the CDR3 is 14 residues. V gave up 8 bases and J gave up 5 bases, with 13 bases separating them.

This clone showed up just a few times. The CDR3 loop reads CASSPGQGRQFF. The CDR3, as DNA: TGTGCCAGCAGCCCGGGACAGGGAAGGCAGTTCTTC. The V gene is TRBV14, the J gene TRBJ2-1; 9 bases map to TRBD1. Trimming took 4 bases from V and 12 from J; bases not matched to a gene: 4. The length of the CDR3 is 12 residues. Germline V gene data show CDR1 as SGHDN and CDR2 as FVKESK.

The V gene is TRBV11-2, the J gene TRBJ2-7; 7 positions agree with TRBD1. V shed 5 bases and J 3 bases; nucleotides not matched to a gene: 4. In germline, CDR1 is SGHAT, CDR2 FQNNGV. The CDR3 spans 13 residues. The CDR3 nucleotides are TGTGCCAGCAGCACCCGACAGGGCTACGAGCAGTACTTC. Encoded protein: CASSTRQGYEQYF.

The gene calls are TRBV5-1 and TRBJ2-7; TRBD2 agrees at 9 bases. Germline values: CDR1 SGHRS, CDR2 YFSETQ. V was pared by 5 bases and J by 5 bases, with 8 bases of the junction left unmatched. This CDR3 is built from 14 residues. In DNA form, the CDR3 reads TGCGCCAGCAGACCTGTAGCGGGAGTTGACGAGCAGTACTTC. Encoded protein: CASRPVAGVDEQYF.

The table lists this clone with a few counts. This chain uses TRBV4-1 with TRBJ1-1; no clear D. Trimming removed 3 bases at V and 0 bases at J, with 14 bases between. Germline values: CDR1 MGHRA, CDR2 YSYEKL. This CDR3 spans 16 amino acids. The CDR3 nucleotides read TGCGCCAGCAGCCAGTGGACGGTCCCTTTGAACACTGAAGCTTTCTTT. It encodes CASSQWTVPLNTEAFF.

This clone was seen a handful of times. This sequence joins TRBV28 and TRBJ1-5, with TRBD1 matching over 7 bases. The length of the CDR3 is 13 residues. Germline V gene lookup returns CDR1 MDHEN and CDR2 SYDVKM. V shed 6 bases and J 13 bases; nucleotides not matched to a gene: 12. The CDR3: CASSKTGPSGQHF. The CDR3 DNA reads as TGTGCCAGCAGCAAGACAGGGCCCTCAGGTCAGCATTTT.